The clone carrying this T cell receptor (beta chain) was seen once. The record originates from a study of blood T cell repertoires in COVID-19. Study information: Specimens from acute and convalescent COVID-19 originated in the United States, Italy and Spain. T cells, B-cell-depleted T cells, or PBMCs provided the cDNA or gDNA that served as material.

This CDR3 has 14 residues. Germline V gene data show CDR1 as GTSNPN and CDR2 as SVGIG (reference sequence). V shed 0 bases and J shed 2 bases, with 10 bases lying between them. Assay: immunoSEQ multiplex PCR; the TCRdb copy retains only in-frame clones and omits some. The sample lists 100,000 or so clones; more than 80% were seen once. This clonotype was obtained from a woman in her sixties or seventies with acute or convalescent COVID-19. The sample was peripheral blood. The chain couples TRBV30 to TRBJ1-2; D possibly corresponds to TRBD1 (6 bases). CDR3 sequence: CAWSVGQGNYGYTF. The CDR3 DNA reads TGTGCCTGGAGTGTTGGGCAGGGGAACTATGGCTACACCTTC.